A single T cell receptor beta chain is shown here with its context. Clones were sequenced by immunoSEQ multiplex PCR, and TCRdb holds only the in-frame ones, with some missing. Here the sample spans 250,000 to 400,000 clones, around 84% being singletons. This CDR3 spans 16 amino acids. CDR1 and CDR2 from the germline V gene are MNHEY and SMNVEV (reference sequence). V shed 4 bases and J shed 6 bases, with 21 bases lying between them. This sample was taken from a study of blood T cell repertoires in COVID-19. Study context: T cells, B-cell-depleted T cells, or PBMCs supplied cDNA or gDNA.

Participants reported their clinical history, and cohort assignment relied on those reports. Exposed enrollees encountered a COVID-19 case at some point within 2 weeks before study entry. The sequence derives from a woman in her 30s who had been exposed to COVID-19. The chain carries TRBV27 and TRBJ1-1, with D possibly being TRBD1 (6 bases). Sequenced sample: PBMCs or T cells enriched from blood (not recorded which). CDR3: CASSYWSGEKFAEAFF. The CDR3, as DNA: TGTGCCAGCAGTTATTGGTCAGGGGAAAAATTCGCTGAAGCTTTCTTT.